The present entry profiles one T cell receptor beta chain with its context. What it binds is unknown. This sample is drawn from a study of T cell responses to AZD1222 COVID-19 vaccine. Study outcomes and limitations: Scientists sampled the repertoires only once the peak T cell response had passed. The study found vaccine-associated CD4 TCRs spanning spike, dominant at 160-218 and 743-854.

Germline CDR1 reads MDHEN; CDR2 reads SYDVKM. V lost 3 bases to trimming and J lost 1 base, with 6 bases between them. This CDR3 spans 13 amino acids. Sequencing was performed with immunoSEQ multiplex PCR; in TCRdb, only in-frame clones are kept and a portion is missing. The table includes approximately 130,000 clones, around 89% detected once. Sequences were derived from peripheral blood, sampled on day 0 of MenACWY control vaccination. The TCR originated in an adult in good health. The chain combines TRBV28 with TRBJ1-1; D unclear. CDR3 in DNA: TGTGCCAGCAGTTTCCCGGAGAACACTGAAGCTTTCTTT. This translates into CASSFPENTEAFF.